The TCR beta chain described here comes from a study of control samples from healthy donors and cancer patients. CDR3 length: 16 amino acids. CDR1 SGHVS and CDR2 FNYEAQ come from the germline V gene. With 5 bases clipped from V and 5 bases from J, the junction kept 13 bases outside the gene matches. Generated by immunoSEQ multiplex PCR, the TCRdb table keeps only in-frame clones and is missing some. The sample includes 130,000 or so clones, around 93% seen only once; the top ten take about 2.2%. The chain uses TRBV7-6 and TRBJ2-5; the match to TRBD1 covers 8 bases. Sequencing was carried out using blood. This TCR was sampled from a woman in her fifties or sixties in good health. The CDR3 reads CASSPFSAGGFETQYF. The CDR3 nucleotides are TGTGCCAGCAGCCCGTTTTCAGCAGGGGGCTTTGAGACCCAGTACTTC. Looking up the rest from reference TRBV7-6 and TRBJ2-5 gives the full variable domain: GAGVSQSPRYKVTKRGQDVALRCDPISGHVSLYWYRQALGQGPEFLTYFNYEAQQDKSGLPNDRFSAERPEGSISTLTIQRTEQRDSAMYRCASSPFSAGGFETQYFGPGTRLLVL.